This TCR beta chain was retrieved from a study of T cell responses to AZD1222 COVID-19 vaccine. Findings of the study overall: Researchers took repertoire samples only after the peak T cell response had come.

Assay used: immunoSEQ multiplex PCR; TCRdb lists only in-frame clones, some missing. The sample includes over 120,000 clones, 90% to 95% of them seen just once. Germline values: CDR1 SGHNT, CDR2 YYREEE (reference sequence). CDR3 size: 15 residues. V lost 4 bases to trimming and J lost 6 bases; unmatched junction nucleotides: 6. A word on this clone: Its antigen is not known.

The receptor was derived from an adult in good health. Material: peripheral blood, obtained on day 0 of AZD1222 vaccination. The V call is TRBV5-4, the J call TRBJ2-3, with TRBD1 matching 12 bases. Here the CDR3 reads CASSAGTGGWDTQYF. DNA for the CDR3: TGTGCCAGCAGCGCAGGGACAGGGGGCTGGGATACGCAGTATTTT.